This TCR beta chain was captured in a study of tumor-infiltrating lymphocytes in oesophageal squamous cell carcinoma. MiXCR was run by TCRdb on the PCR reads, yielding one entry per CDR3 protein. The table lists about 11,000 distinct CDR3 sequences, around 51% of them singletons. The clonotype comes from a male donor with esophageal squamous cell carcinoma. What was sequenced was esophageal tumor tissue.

DNA for the CDR3: TGTGCCAGCAGCTTAGGGACTAGCGGGAGCGATGAGCAGTACTTC. Translating it yields CASSLGTSGSDEQYF. V and J are TRBV7-2 and TRBJ2-7; 13 nucleotides agree with TRBD2. Germline CDR1 reads SGHTA; CDR2 reads FQGNSA. V dropped 1 base and J dropped 7; count of bases not matched to a gene: 4. This CDR3 comprises 15 residues.